This TCR beta chain was observed in a study of CD8 T cells in Susac syndrome. The CDR3 loop spans 12 amino acids. Trimming pared 11 bases from V and 4 bases from J, leaving 14 bases between. Germline CDR1 is MNHNY and CDR2 is SVGAGI (reference sequence). RNA amounts of roughly 0.45 to 1 ug underwent reverse transcription with random hexamers. The TCR beta CDR3 was amplified by immunoSEQ multiplex PCR across 54 Vbeta, 13 Jbeta. Each CDR3 protein is one row after TCRdb ran MiXCR on the immunoSEQ multiplex PCR reads. The sample records under 350,000 distinct CDR3 sequences, about 91% being singletons. The authors carried out high-throughput sequencing of TCR beta. They applied it to CD8+ and CD4+ T cells obtained from blood.

This receptor was taken from a human donor with multiple sclerosis. Sequenced material: CD4+ T cells from PBMCs. The chain is built from TRBV6-6 and TRBJ1-2; D gene unclear. The CDR3 sequence is CAAAVAPYGYTF. The CDR3 nucleotides are TGTGCCGCGGCCGTGGCCCCCTATGGCTACACCTTC.